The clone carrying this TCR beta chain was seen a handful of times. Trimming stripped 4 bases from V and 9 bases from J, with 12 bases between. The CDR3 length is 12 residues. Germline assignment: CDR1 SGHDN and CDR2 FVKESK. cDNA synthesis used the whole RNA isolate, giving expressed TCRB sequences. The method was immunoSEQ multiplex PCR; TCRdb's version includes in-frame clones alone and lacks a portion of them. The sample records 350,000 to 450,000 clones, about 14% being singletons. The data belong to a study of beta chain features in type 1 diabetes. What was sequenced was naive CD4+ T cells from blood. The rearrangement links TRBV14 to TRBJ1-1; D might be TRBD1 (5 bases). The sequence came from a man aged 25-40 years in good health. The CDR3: CASSRNVGQAFF. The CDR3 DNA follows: TGTGCCAGCAGCCGAAACGTGGGGCAAGCTTTCTTT.